Below are 10 T cell receptor beta chains sequenced from a single sample in a study of blood T cell repertoires in COVID-19. Produced via immunoSEQ multiplex PCR; TCRdb's table is partial and in-frame only. The data contain 100,000 to 150,000 clones, roughly 90% of them singletons. Sequenced input: peripheral blood. Receptor source: a man aged 70 or older with active COVID-19.

The chain employs TRBV23-1 and TRBJ2-3; 9 nucleotides line up with TRBD2. TRBV23-1 is placed among ORFs of uncertain function. V was clipped by 0 bases and J by 2 bases; unmatched bases: 18. The CDR3 extends over 21 amino acids. The DNA for the CDR3 is TGCGCCAGCAGTCAATCGCGGAAAGGTTGCGGGAGGGCCGAGGACACAGATACGCAGTATTTT. This translates into CASSQSRKGCGRAEDTDTQYF.

The J gene is TRBJ2-3, the V gene TRBV5-1; 13 bases align to TRBD2. CDR1 SGHRS and CDR2 YFSETQ come from the germline V gene. The junction had 6 bases not matched to a gene; V was cut back by 0 bases and J by 5 bases. This CDR3 comprises 17 residues. CDR3 protein: CASSLELAGGQGDTQYF. CDR3 in DNA: TGCGCCAGCAGCTTGGAACTAGCGGGAGGGCAGGGAGATACGCAGTATTTT.

The chain links TRBV3-1 (or the pseudogene TRBV3-2) to TRBJ2-7; 8 nucleotides line up with TRBD1. The CDR3 is 14 residues long. CDR1 and CDR2 (germline): LGHDT, YNNKEL (reference sequence). V dropped 1 base and J dropped 5; count of bases not matched to a gene: 4. The CDR3 loop reads CASSQGTGNNEQYF. CDR3 DNA sequence: TGTGCCAGCAGCCAAGGGACAGGGAATAACGAGCAGTACTTC.

The J gene is TRBJ2-3, the V gene TRBV18, with 14 bases lining up with TRBD2. V was clipped by 6 bases and J by 2 bases; unmatched bases: 7. Germline CDR1 and CDR2: KGHSH and LQKENI. CDR3 length equals 17 residues. The CDR3 bases are TGTGCCAGCTCCAGGGGACTAGCGGGAGTTTTCACAGATACGCAGTATTTT. Translated: CASSRGLAGVFTDTQYF.

In its sample, this clone was seen once. This chain joins TRBV9 and TRBJ2-2; D might be TRBD2 (6 bases). Germline CDR1 and CDR2: SGDLS and YYNGEE. The CDR3 loop spans 16 amino acids. V dropped 5 bases and J dropped 6 bases, with 20 bases sitting between them. The CDR3 sequence: CASSGSRRAWAGELFF. For the CDR3, the DNA is TGTGCCAGCAGTGGGTCCCGGAGGGCCTGGGCCGGGGAGCTGTTTTTT.

The chain combines TRBV7-8 with TRBJ1-1; 9 bases fit TRBD1. Per the germline V gene, CDR1 is SGHVS and CDR2 is FQNEAQ. The V and J ends lost 6 bases and 1 base, in that order; junction bases with no gene match: 6. The CDR3 spans 15 residues. In DNA, the CDR3 is TGTGCCAGCAGTTGGGGGGACAGGGCGAACACTGAAGCTTTCTTT. This gives the protein CASSWGDRANTEAFF.

The chain recombines TRBV19 with TRBJ2-2; perhaps TRBD2 as D (5 bases). V gave up 10 bases and J gave up 0 bases, with 18 bases separating them. In germline, CDR1 is LNHDA, CDR2 SQIVND (reference sequence). This CDR3 has 16 residues. This CDR3 reads CATQRGDLTNTGELFF. The CDR3 nucleotides read TGTGCCACCCAACGGGGTGACCTCACGAACACCGGGGAGCTGTTTTTT.

In nucleotides, the CDR3 is TGTGCCAGCTCACCATCGGAGACAGGGGATCCGAACACCGGGGAGCTGTTTTTT. This codes for CASSPSETGDPNTGELFF. The rearrangement uses TRBV18 and TRBJ2-2; 8 bases line up with TRBD1. The CDR3 has 18 amino acids. Germline CDR1 KGHSH, CDR2 LQKENI. With 2 bases clipped from V and 0 bases from J, the junction kept 8 bases outside the gene matches.

This clone was picked up one time. The chain combines TRBV5-1 with TRBJ2-7; 7 bases are shared with TRBD2. The CDR3 runs 17 residues. The ends lost 0 bases at V and 3 bases at J; junction bases unmatched: 12. The V gene's germline CDR1 is SGHRS and CDR2 YFSETQ. Here the CDR3 reads CASSLEPSGTIIYEQYF. CDR3 sequence (DNA): TGCGCCAGCAGCTTGGAACCTAGCGGAACGATAATCTACGAGCAGTACTTC.

The chain is built from TRBV7-8 and TRBJ2-4; D unclear. The V gene's germline CDR1 is SGHVS and CDR2 FQNEAQ. Trimming shortened V by 3 bases and J by 0 bases, and 9 bases separated the two germline ends. The length of the CDR3 is 15 residues. The CDR3 nucleotides read TGTGCCAGCAGCTTGACGAGACTAGCCAAAAACATTCAGTACTTC. Protein: CASSLTRLAKNIQYF. Full variable domain (remainder filled in from reference TRBV7-8 and TRBJ2-4): GAGVSQSPRYKVAKRGQDVALRCDPISGHVSLFWYQQALGQGPEFLTYFQNEAQLDKSGLPSDRFFAERPEGSVSTLKIQRTQQEDSAVYLCASSLTRLAKNIQYFGAGTRLSVL.